Each of the 12 T cell receptor beta chains below was sequenced from the same sample in a study of blood T cells in healthy people across ages. Through a sample-barcoded 5' primer and a J-beta primer mix, a second PCR was run for about 6 to 11 cycles. TCRdb called the 5' RACE reads again in MiXCR, with one record for every CDR3 protein. The table has 630,000 or so distinct CDR3 sequences, around 32% seen once. Specimen: blood. The receptor source for this set is a woman of 80 years or more in good health.

This clonotype was counted at least ten times. J is TRBJ2-7 and V is TRBV20-1, with 8 bases matching TRBD2. The germline gives CDR1 DFQATT, CDR2 SNEGSKA (reference sequence). The V and J ends lost 1 base and 3 bases, in that order; junction bases with no gene match: 8. This CDR3 has 15 residues. CDR3 loop: CSARADSGNGYEQYF. The CDR3 nucleotides read TGCAGTGCTAGAGCCGATAGCGGGAATGGCTACGAGCAGTACTTC.

Many counts were recorded for this clonotype. This chain connects TRBV5-1 to TRBJ2-1; perhaps D is TRBD1 or TRBD2 (6 bases each). V gave up 6 bases and J gave up 3 bases, with 10 bases separating them. Germline V gives CDR1 SGHRS, CDR2 YFSETQ. The CDR3 spans 13 residues. The CDR3 is CASTGGNYNEQFF. CDR3 sequence (DNA): TGCGCCAGCACCGGGGGCAACTACAATGAGCAGTTCTTC.

This clonotype occurred many times. This chain connects TRBV6-5 to TRBJ2-7; either TRBD1 or TRBD2 may fit D (7 bases each). The CDR3 totals 15 residues. V was clipped by 5 bases and J by 3 bases, with 17 bases between them. Germline V gene lookup returns CDR1 MNHEY and CDR2 SVGAGI. The CDR3 spells CASSRRQGGSYEQYF. In nucleotides, the CDR3 is TGTGCCAGCAGTCGCCGACAGGGAGGGAGCTACGAGCAGTACTTC.

The DNA for the CDR3 is TGCAGTGCTAGAGATATGGTGCTAGCGGGAGCAGATACGCAGTATTTT. Amino acid sequence: CSARDMVLAGADTQYF. The J gene is TRBJ2-3, the V gene TRBV20-1; TRBD2 matches 10 bases. The CDR3 has 16 residues. V trimming: 0 bases; J trimming: 4 bases; junction bases outside the gene matches: 7. Germline V CDR1 and CDR2: DFQATT, SNEGSKA (reference sequence).

This clonotype was recorded at least ten times. The V gene is TRBV7-2, the J gene TRBJ2-5; possibly TRBD2 for D (5 bases). The CDR3 extends over 14 amino acids. Germline lookup yields CDR1 SGHTA and CDR2 FQGNSA. The ends were cut back, 1 base at V and 13 bases at J, with 19 bases in the middle. The CDR3 reads CASSLETASISSYF. The CDR3 DNA reads as TGTGCCAGCAGCTTAGAAACGGCTAGCATTTCGTCGTACTTC.

The chain has TRBV2 and TRBJ2-5, with D uncertain. Between the trimmed V and J ends, which lost 6 bases and 6 bases, there was a span of 11 bases. Germline V gives CDR1 SNHLY, CDR2 FYNNEI. The CDR3 sequence is 12 residues long. The CDR3 DNA is TGTGCCAGCAGCAACTGGGGAAAGACCCAGTACTTC. The encoded protein is CASSNWGKTQYF.

The sample holds a few counts of this clonotype. The J gene is TRBJ1-6, the V gene TRBV19; D gene uncertain. Germline CDR1 is LNHDA and CDR2 is SQIVND (reference sequence). CDR3 length: 15 amino acids. The V end lost 3 bases, the J end lost 8 bases, and 14 bases lay between the germline ends. This CDR3 is CASSIPPGLDSPLHF. For the CDR3, the DNA is TGTGCCAGTAGTATTCCCCCCGGGCTGGATTCACCCCTCCACTTT.

This clonotype was picked up many times. V usage is TRBV20-1 and J usage is TRBJ2-1; perhaps TRBD2 as D (6 bases). CDR3 size: 15 residues. The germline V gene encodes CDR1 DFQATT and CDR2 SNEGSKA (reference sequence). The chain's CDR3 is CSLIKWDSKGNEQFF. Here the CDR3 DNA reads TGCAGCCTAATTAAGTGGGACTCAAAGGGGAATGAGCAGTTCTTC.

The chain joins TRBV12-3 or TRBV12-4 to TRBJ1-6; no definite D call. V lost 6 bases and J 2 bases, leaving 11 bases between the germline ends. The CDR3 totals 15 residues. The CDR3 protein is CASSPGRTYNSPLHF. As DNA, the CDR3 is TGTGCCAGCAGCCCTGGGAGGACCTATAATTCACCCCTCCACTTT.

This clonotype was observed many times. V and J are TRBV5-6 and TRBJ2-7, with TRBD2 as a possible D gene (6 bases). Per germline, CDR1 SGHDT and CDR2 YYEEEE. CDR3 length: 15 residues. V lost 1 base, J lost 1 base, and 12 bases lay in between. The CDR3 DNA follows: TGTGCCAGCAGCTTGTGGGGAGGTACGTCCTACGAGCAGTACTTC. Its protein product is CASSLWGGTSYEQYF.

The V gene is TRBV6-2 or TRBV6-3, the J gene TRBJ2-2; 9 bases align to TRBD1. The V gene end was trimmed by 5 bases and the J gene end by 7 bases; junction bases not matched to a gene: 8. Germline V gene sequence: CDR1 MNHEY, CDR2 SVGEGT. The CDR3 has 15 residues. The CDR3 DNA sequence: TGTGCCAGCAGTCTCACAGGGGGCGCACTCGGGGAGCTGTTTTTT. It translates to CASSLTGGALGELFF.

A few counts support this clonotype. The rearrangement links TRBV7-9 to TRBJ1-5; maybe TRBD1 (6 bases). Germline-derived CDR1 and CDR2 are SEHNR and FQNEAQ (reference sequence). V lost 6 bases and J 0 bases, leaving 12 bases between the germline ends. The CDR3 is made up of 15 amino acids. The CDR3 coding sequence is TGTGCCAGCAGGTCCTCAGGGGATAGCAATCAGCCCCAGCATTTT. Translation gives CASRSSGDSNQPQHF.